The 30 T cell receptor beta chains below all came from one sample that was sequenced in a study of identical twins. TCRdb processed the 5' RACE reads anew with MiXCR; each CDR3 protein has one entry. The sample shows about 150,000 distinct CDR3 sequences, under 4.5% of them seen only once. The sample taken for sequencing was memory T cells sorted from blood. The origin of the receptors is a young man in good health.

This clonotype was counted many times. The chain carries TRBV24-1 and TRBJ2-5, with TRBD1 identical over 7 bases. The V gene's germline CDR1 is KGHDR and CDR2 SFDVKD. J lost 7 bases, V lost 5 bases, and 6 bases had no gene match. The CDR3 consists of 13 residues. The CDR3 coding sequence is TGTGCCACCAGTGGGACAGGATCGGTGACCCAGTACTTC. It codes for CATSGTGSVTQYF.

This clonotype was observed many times. This sequence joins TRBV5-1 and TRBJ2-3; D is possibly TRBD2 (5 bases). The length of the CDR3 is 15 residues. V was shortened by 2 bases and J by 7 bases, with 17 bases between the two germline ends. CDR1 SGHRS and CDR2 YFSETQ come from the germline V gene. CDR3 bases: TGCGCCAGCAGCTTATTGCAAGCGGACCGTAATACGCAGTATTTT. Translation gives CASSLLQADRNTQYF.

This clonotype was seen many times. The chain joins TRBV12-3 or TRBV12-4 to TRBJ2-3; D may be TRBD2 (6 bases). Deletions cut 5 bases from V and 1 base from J, with 10 bases between. The CDR3 is 14 residues long. For the CDR3, the DNA is TGTGCCAGCAGTCCAGGGACTGGCACAGATACGCAGTATTTT. This gives the protein CASSPGTGTDTQYF.

This clonotype has just a few counts. The chain combines TRBV20-1 with TRBJ2-7; 11 bases are a match to TRBD1. This CDR3 comprises 15 residues. CDR1 is DFQATT, CDR2 SNEGSKA, per germline (reference sequence). The trim removed 0 bases at V and 3 bases at J, leaving 4 bases unmatched. The CDR3 nucleotides read TGCAGTGCTAGAGATTACGGGACAGGGGGCTACGAGCAGTACTTC. Its translation is CSARDYGTGGYEQYF.

This clonotype has at least ten counts. V usage is TRBV12-3 or TRBV12-4 and J usage is TRBJ1-4; D gene ambiguous. Trimming took 0 bases from V and 6 from J, leaving 11 bases between them. The CDR3 is 15 residues long. The CDR3 protein is CASSLALGGDEKLFF. The CDR3 nucleotides read TGTGCCAGCAGTTTAGCCCTGGGTGGAGATGAAAAACTGTTTTTT.

This clonotype was seen repeatedly, ten times or more. V is TRBV12-3 or TRBV12-4 and J is TRBJ2-5, with 9 bases fitting TRBD2. The V gene end was trimmed by 6 bases and the J gene end by 5 bases; junction bases not matched to a gene: 10. The CDR3 is made up of 15 amino acids. The CDR3 spells CASRTSGLAGETQYF. The CDR3, as DNA: TGTGCCAGCAGGACCTCGGGACTAGCTGGTGAGACCCAGTACTTC.

This clonotype was seen many times. V is TRBV11-3 and J is TRBJ2-7; D may correspond to TRBD1 or TRBD2 (6 bases each). Looked up from germline, CDR1 is SGHNT and CDR2 is YENEEA. V was cut by 6 bases and J by 0 bases, with 18 bases left in between. This CDR3 has 16 residues. The CDR3 sequence: CASSLRGDIPSYEQYV. CDR3 bases: TGTGCCAGCAGTTTAAGGGGGGACATCCCCTCCTACGAGCAGTACGTC.

This clonotype was counted many times. The rearrangement uses TRBV9 and TRBJ2-2; the D is unclear. Trimming stripped 0 bases from V and 11 bases from J, with 8 bases between. CDR3 size: 12 residues. Germline loops: CDR1 SGDLS, CDR2 YYNGEE. CDR3 coding DNA: TGTGCCAGCAGCGTAGATTGGCGCGAGCTGTTTTTT. This sequence encodes CASSVDWRELFF.

This clonotype has a count of ten or more. The chain joins TRBV11-2 to TRBJ2-2; TRBD2 agrees at 8 bases. There are 12 residues in the CDR3. Per germline, CDR1 SGHAT and CDR2 FQNNGV. Germline trimming cut 7 bases from V and 13 bases from J; bases unmatched to any gene: 8. The CDR3 is CASTKSGGPLFF. The CDR3 DNA reads TGTGCCAGCACCAAGTCGGGAGGGCCGCTGTTTTTT. Together with reference TRBV11-2 and TRBJ2-2, the CDR3 gives the full variable domain: EAGVAQSPRYKIIEKRQSVAFWCNPISGHATLYWYQQILGQGPKLLIQFQNNGVVDDSQLPKDRFSAERLKGVDSTLKIQPAKLEDSAVYLCASTKSGGPLFFGEGSRLTVL.

This clonotype occurred a few times. The gene calls are TRBV20-1 and TRBJ1-4; D is uncertain. CDR3 size: 13 residues. CDR1 is DFQATT and CDR2 is SNEGSKA in the germline V gene (reference sequence). Trimming took 3 bases from V and 6 from J, leaving 11 bases between them. This chain's CDR3 is CSARSGVYEKLFF. The CDR3 DNA is TGCAGTGCTAGGAGTGGGGTTTATGAAAAACTGTTTTTT.

This clonotype came up many times. The V gene is TRBV24-1, the J gene TRBJ2-3, with a tentative D call TRBD2 (5 bases). Germline CDR1 and CDR2: KGHDR and SFDVKD. Trimming stripped 5 bases from V and 2 bases from J, with 10 bases between. The CDR3 contains 14 residues. CDR3 sequence: CATSAAESTDTQYF. Here the CDR3 DNA reads TGTGCCACCAGTGCAGCGGAGTCCACAGATACGCAGTATTTT.

This clonotype was recorded many times. The chain uses TRBV6-1 and TRBJ2-7; 9 bases are shared with TRBD2. This CDR3 is 13 amino acids long. Per germline, CDR1 MNHNS and CDR2 SASEGT. The CDR3 DNA follows: TGTGCCAGCAGTCAAGCGGGAGGTCGGGAGCAGTACGTC. This translates into CASSQAGGREQYV.

This clonotype has ten or more counts. The chain recombines TRBV12-3 or TRBV12-4 with TRBJ2-1; D call uncertain. The V end was cut by 1 base, the J end by 8 bases, with 12 bases between. This CDR3 has 14 amino acids. Here the CDR3 DNA reads TGTGCCAGCAGTTTAGATGCGCATTGGGATGAGCAGTTCTTC. Its translation is CASSLDAHWDEQFF.

This clonotype was counted ten times or more. The chain joins TRBV27 to TRBJ2-5, with TRBD1 matching 7 bases. Germline-derived CDR1 and CDR2 are MNHEY and SMNVEV (reference sequence). V trimming: 5 bases; J trimming: 5 bases; junction bases outside the gene matches: 8. CDR3 size: 14 residues. DNA for the CDR3: TGTGCCAGCAGTGCGGACAGGCGGCGGGAGACCCAGTACTTC. Its protein product is CASSADRRRETQYF.

This clonotype has at least ten counts. The J gene is TRBJ2-5, the V gene TRBV4-2; 7 nucleotides match TRBD2. V gave up 0 bases and J gave up 5 bases; unmatched junction bases: 9. Germline loops: CDR1 LGHNA, CDR2 YNFKEQ. This CDR3 is 16 amino acids long. CDR3 residues: CASSQEAAGKDETQYF. CDR3 sequence (DNA): TGTGCCAGCAGCCAAGAAGCAGCGGGGAAGGATGAGACCCAGTACTTC.

This clonotype was counted ten times or more. The chain couples TRBV7-2 to TRBJ2-7; weak D call: TRBD2 (5 bases). CDR1 is SGHTA and CDR2 is FQGNSA in the germline V gene. This CDR3 is built from 14 residues. V was clipped by 5 bases and J by 4 bases, with 15 bases between them. Here the CDR3 DNA reads TGTGCCAGCAGCCCACTAGTGAATCCTTACGAGCAGTACTTC. It yields the protein CASSPLVNPYEQYF. The full variable domain, with the rest looked up from reference TRBV7-2 and TRBJ2-7, is GAGVSQSPSNKVTEKGKDVELRCDPISGHTALYWYRQSLGQGLEFLIYFQGNSAPDKSGLPSDRFSAERTGGSVSTLTIQRTQQEDSAVYLCASSPLVNPYEQYFGPGTRLTVT.

J is TRBJ2-7 and V is TRBV24-1, with TRBD1 matching over 8 bases. The length of the CDR3 is 16 residues. The ends lost 4 bases at V and 2 bases at J; junction bases unmatched: 9. Germline V lookup: CDR1 KGHDR, CDR2 SFDVKD. The CDR3 reads CATSEFDRGLTYEQYV. The CDR3 DNA reads TGTGCCACCAGTGAGTTCGACAGGGGACTGACCTACGAGCAGTACGTC.

As regards this clonotype: A clone one base away is much larger, so this may be a read error. This CDR3 fails to terminate in the conserved phenylalanine or tryptophan, so it likely reflects a read error. The chain links TRBV19 to TRBJ2-2; tentative D call: TRBD1 (5 bases). This CDR3 has 15 amino acids. CDR1 is LNHDA, CDR2 SQIVND, per germline (reference sequence). Trimming pared 6 bases from V and 0 bases from J, leaving 11 bases between. CDR3 loop: CASSQRTTNTGELFS. The CDR3 DNA reads TGTGCCAGTAGCCAACGGACAACGAACACCGGGGAGCTGTTTTCT.

In its sample, this clonotype was seen many times. The V call is TRBV12-3 or TRBV12-4, the J call TRBJ2-2; tentatively, D is TRBD2 (6 bases). Trimming took 6 bases from V and 2 from J, leaving 10 bases between them. This CDR3 has 14 amino acids. This chain's CDR3 is CASSGTSNTGELFF. The CDR3 bases are TGTGCCAGCAGCGGGACTTCCAACACCGGGGAGCTGTTTTTT.

This clonotype was counted many times. The J gene is TRBJ2-3, the V gene TRBV10-3; 8 bases match TRBD1. Per germline, CDR1 ENHRY and CDR2 SYGVKD. This CDR3 has 14 amino acids. V lost 10 bases, J lost 5 bases, and 11 bases stayed unmatched. The CDR3 DNA reads TGTGCCACGGAACAGGACAGGGTGAGAGATACGCAGTATTTT. It specifies CATEQDRVRDTQYF.

This clonotype was detected many times. The chain joins TRBV20-1 to TRBJ2-3; 9 bases align to TRBD2. The CDR3 spans 11 residues. The germline V gene has CDR1 DFQATT and CDR2 SNEGSKA (reference sequence). The CDR3 nucleotides are TGCGGGCTAGCGGGATTAGATACGCAGTATTTT. Its protein product is CGLAGLDTQYF.

In this sample, this clonotype turned up many times. The J gene is TRBJ2-1, the V gene TRBV5-6, with 7 bases identical to TRBD1. This CDR3 is built from 15 residues. The V segment lost 3 bases and the J segment 5 bases; nucleotides outside the gene matches: 8. Germline CDR1 SGHDT, CDR2 YYEEEE. CDR3 residues: CASSSVRTGDNEQFF. CDR3 sequence (DNA): TGTGCCAGCAGCTCCGTTAGGACAGGCGACAATGAGCAGTTCTTC.

Many counts were recorded for this clonotype. The gene calls are TRBV7-9 and TRBJ1-5, with D unclear. CDR1 is SEHNR, CDR2 FQNEAQ, per germline (reference sequence). The CDR3 is 13 amino acids. Trimming left V 8 bases short and J 4 bases short, with 12 bases between. CDR3: CASARAANQPQHF. The CDR3 nucleotides read TGTGCCAGCGCCCGAGCAGCTAATCAGCCCCAGCATTTT.

Many counts were recorded for this clonotype. The chain is built from TRBV10-3 and TRBJ1-1; 9 bases agree with TRBD1. The CDR3 consists of 16 residues. Trimming took 3 bases from V and 0 from J; bases not matched to a gene: 5. CDR1 and CDR2 (germline): ENHRY, SYGVKD. CDR3 loop: CAISERGTGLNTEAFF. The DNA of the CDR3 is TGTGCCATCAGTGAACGGGGGACAGGGCTGAACACTGAAGCTTTCTTT.

This clonotype was recorded many times. The chain joins TRBV6-5 to TRBJ2-5; the D gene could be TRBD1 or TRBD2 (5 bases each). CDR3 length: 15 amino acids. Germline V gives CDR1 MNHEY, CDR2 SVGAGI. Trimming took off 0 bases at V and 3 bases at J, with 11 bases between the two ends. This CDR3 reads CASSYSRQGEETQYF. CDR3 bases: TGTGCCAGCAGTTACTCGAGGCAGGGAGAAGAGACCCAGTACTTC.

This clonotype has ten or more counts. The rearrangement joins TRBV7-2 to TRBJ2-5, with TRBD2 matching 8 bases. This CDR3 contains 15 residues. Trimming took 4 bases from V and 5 from J; bases not matched to a gene: 9. Germline V lookup: CDR1 SGHTA, CDR2 FQGNSA. Here the CDR3 DNA reads TGTGCCAGCAGCTCCCAAGCGGGAGTACCCGAGACCCAGTACTTC. It translates to CASSSQAGVPETQYF. Full variable domain (outside the CDR3, taken from reference TRBV7-2 and TRBJ2-5): GAGVSQSPSNKVTEKGKDVELRCDPISGHTALYWYRQSLGQGLEFLIYFQGNSAPDKSGLPSDRFSAERTGGSVSTLTIQRTQQEDSAVYLCASSSQAGVPETQYFGPGTRLLVL.

This clonotype was recorded many times. V gene TRBV7-9 combines with J gene TRBJ2-1; maybe TRBD2 (5 bases). V shed 6 bases and J shed 6 bases, with 9 bases lying between them. The germline CDR1 and CDR2 sequences are SEHNR and FQNEAQ (reference sequence). The CDR3 covers 12 residues. Here the CDR3 reads CASRLGANEQFF. The CDR3 nucleotides read TGTGCCAGCAGACTAGGCGCCAATGAGCAGTTCTTC.

This clonotype showed up many times. This sequence joins TRBV2 and TRBJ2-7; the D is unclear. This CDR3 is 15 amino acids long. Germline V gene sequence: CDR1 SNHLY, CDR2 FYNNEI. V lost 3 bases to trimming and J lost 0 bases, with 12 bases between them. CDR3: CASSEKSWISYEQYF. CDR3 bases: TGTGCCAGCAGTGAGAAGAGCTGGATCTCCTACGAGCAGTACTTC.

This clonotype was observed a few times. The chain couples TRBV6-1 to TRBJ2-1, with 7 bases fitting TRBD2. CDR3 size: 13 residues. V gave up 5 bases and J gave up 12 bases; unmatched junction bases: 10. Germline V gene sequence: CDR1 MNHNS, CDR2 SASEGT. The chain's CDR3 is CASSPQRGGWQFF. In DNA form, the CDR3 reads TGTGCCAGCAGTCCCCAGCGGGGCGGATGGCAGTTCTTC.

This clonotype was seen at least ten times. The J gene is TRBJ1-1, the V gene TRBV7-9; D uncertain. V was trimmed by 7 bases and J by 4 bases, leaving 13 bases between them. Germline values: CDR1 SEHNR, CDR2 FQNEAQ (reference sequence). The CDR3 is 13 residues long. The CDR3 protein is CASTSSGSTEAFF. As DNA, the CDR3 is TGTGCCAGCACTTCCTCGGGGAGCACTGAAGCTTTCTTT.